The source of this TCR beta chain is a study of Ad26.COV2.S vaccination and SARS-CoV-2 variants. Regarding the study as a whole: From the TCR breadth and depth analyses, total T cell responses may have been underestimated.

Assay used: immunoSEQ multiplex PCR; TCRdb lists only in-frame clones, some missing. This table holds hundreds of thousands of clones, roughly 90% found once. Indicated treatment: around 19 received Ad26.COV2.S at low or high dose, single or two shots; roughly 5 received placebo; per-sample allocation not given. Samples analyzed were those drawn on day 63 after the first vaccine or placebo injection. This CDR3 has 15 amino acids. The V end lost 1 base, the J end lost 1 base, and 11 bases lay between the germline ends. Germline V CDR1 and CDR2: LNHDA, SQIVND (reference sequence). Note on this clone: The antigen remains undetermined.

The specimen was peripheral blood, collected in a trial of Ad26.COV2.S vaccine versus placebo. The clonotype was recovered from a person aged 18-65 years who received the Ad26.COV2.S COVID-19 vaccine or a placebo. The V call is TRBV19, the J call TRBJ2-7; D remains unclear. CDR3 sequence: CASSIGTRNSYEQYF. CDR3 DNA sequence: TGTGCCAGTAGTATAGGTACGAGGAATTCCTACGAGCAGTACTTC.